Listed here are 16 T cell receptor beta chains from one sample, sequenced in a study of T cells in narcolepsy. Measured with immunoSEQ multiplex PCR; TCRdb has only the in-frame clones, and not every one. The sample lists about 30,000 clones; roughly four fifths were seen once. Sequenced material: memory (CD45RA-) CD4+ T cells from blood. These receptors all come from a human donor in good health.

V gene TRBV27 combines with J gene TRBJ1-5, with 12 bases that match TRBD1. With V trimmed by 5 bases and J by 6 bases, 5 bases remained unmatched. Germline V CDR1 and CDR2: MNHEY, SMNVEV (reference sequence). The CDR3 length is 15 residues. The CDR3 is CASSPGTGGGQPQHF. CDR3 coding DNA: TGTGCCAGCAGTCCAGGGACAGGGGGCGGTCAGCCCCAGCATTTT.

The chain links TRBV4-3 to TRBJ2-6, with D hard to call. CDR1 LGHNA and CDR2 YSLEER come from the germline V gene. The CDR3 covers 16 residues. Trimming pared 1 base from V and 0 bases from J, leaving 7 bases between. CDR3 sequence (DNA): TGCGCCAGCAGCCAAGCGAGGACCTCTGGGGCCAACGTCCTGACTTTC. Its protein is CASSQARTSGANVLTF.

V gene TRBV11-2 combines with J gene TRBJ1-3, with 8 positions matching TRBD1. Germline V gene data show CDR1 as SGHAT and CDR2 as FQNNGV. The CDR3 contains 16 residues. Trimming took 5 bases from V and 1 from J; bases not matched to a gene: 7. The CDR3 is CASSRPGQGSGNTIYF. The CDR3 bases are TGTGCCAGCAGCCGCCCCGGACAGGGTTCTGGAAACACCATATATTTT.

V is TRBV12-5 and J is TRBJ1-5; D might be TRBD1 (6 bases). Trimming removed 5 bases at V and 2 bases at J, with 13 bases between. The CDR3 has 15 residues. Germline lookup yields CDR1 LGHNT and CDR2 FRNRAP. Here the CDR3 reads CASGRSGAGNQPQHF. For the CDR3, the DNA is TGTGCTAGTGGTAGATCAGGGGCGGGCAATCAGCCCCAGCATTTT.

The genes are TRBV11-2 and TRBJ1-6; D remains ambiguous. CDR3 length equals 14 residues. Deletions cut 2 bases from V and 7 bases from J, with 9 bases between. Looked up from germline, CDR1 is SGHAT and CDR2 is FQNNGV. The CDR3 bases are TGTGCCAGCAGCTTACGAAACGGCAATTCACCCCTCCACTTT. Encoded protein: CASSLRNGNSPLHF.

This chain joins TRBV15 and TRBJ2-1; TRBD2 aligns across 11 bases. CDR1 is LNHNV and CDR2 is YYDKDF in the germline V gene (reference sequence). The CDR3 is 15 residues long. Trimming took 0 bases from V and 5 from J; bases not matched to a gene: 0. CDR3 protein: CATSRDSGGDNEQFF. The CDR3 nucleotides are TGTGCCACCAGCAGAGATAGCGGGGGGGACAATGAGCAGTTCTTC.

The chain carries TRBV6-4 and TRBJ1-1; maybe TRBD1 (5 bases). This CDR3 spans 14 amino acids. The V end was cut by 6 bases, the J end by 1 base, with 12 bases between. Germline V gives CDR1 MRHNA, CDR2 SNTAGT. CDR3 amino acids: CASSLGTGNTEAFF. The CDR3 nucleotides read TGTGCCAGCAGCCTCGGGACGGGGAACACTGAAGCTTTCTTT.

J is TRBJ2-7 and V is TRBV6-6, with TRBD1 as a possible D gene (6 bases). Trimming left V 5 bases short and J 9 bases short, with 11 bases between. Per germline, CDR1 MNHNY and CDR2 SVGAGI (reference sequence). CDR3 length equals 11 residues. CDR3: CASSEQGRQYF. The CDR3 DNA is TGTGCCAGCAGTGAACAGGGCCGGCAGTACTTC.

This rearrangement joins TRBV6-5 to TRBJ2-3; D is possibly TRBD2 (5 bases). Germline V CDR1 and CDR2: MNHEY, SVGAGI. Trimming cost V 7 bases and J 5 bases, with 19 bases left between them. CDR3 length equals 15 residues. The CDR3 region has the DNA TGTGCCAGCACCCACCGGACGGGATTGGGAGATACGCAGTATTTT. It is translated as CASTHRTGLGDTQYF.

The chain employs TRBV5-6 and TRBJ2-7, with 11 bases lining up with TRBD1. This CDR3 region has 16 residues. Trimming took 2 bases from V and 1 from J; bases not matched to a gene: 5. Germline V gene sequence: CDR1 SGHDT, CDR2 YYEEEE. The CDR3 coding sequence is TGTGCCAGCAGCTTCCCCGGGACAGGGGGATCCTACGAGCAGTACGTC. It translates to CASSFPGTGGSYEQYV.

The genes are TRBV2 and TRBJ1-5; a possible D gene is TRBD1 (5 bases). The CDR3 consists of 16 residues. Germline CDR1 SNHLY, CDR2 FYNNEI. Trimming took off 4 bases at V and 2 bases at J, with 15 bases between the two ends. The CDR3 spells CASSGPRGGGNQPQHF. In nucleotides, the CDR3 is TGTGCCAGCAGTGGCCCCCGGGGGGGAGGCAATCAGCCCCAGCATTTT.

The chain recombines TRBV18 with TRBJ1-5; D is uncertain. The germline CDR1 and CDR2 sequences are KGHSH and LQKENI. The CDR3 loop spans 15 amino acids. With 1 base removed from V and 3 bases from J, the gap between germline ends came to 10 bases. Here the CDR3 reads CASSPQGVPNQPQHF. CDR3 bases: TGTGCCAGCTCACCACAGGGAGTTCCCAATCAGCCCCAGCATTTT.

This clone was recorded a few times. This chain links TRBV4-2 with TRBJ1-6; no reliable D call. Trimming took 0 bases from V and 5 from J, leaving 17 bases between them. Germline V CDR1 and CDR2: LGHNA, YNFKEQ. The CDR3 loop spans 18 amino acids. The CDR3 region has the DNA TGTGCCAGCAGCCAAGATCTATCGGGTGCCGGGAATAATTCACCCCTCCACTTT. The encoded protein is CASSQDLSGAGNNSPLHF.

This sequence joins TRBV28 and TRBJ1-2; TRBD1 is a possible D gene (5 bases). The CDR3 loop spans 13 amino acids. V was cut by 10 bases and J by 2 bases, with 14 bases left in between. Germline assignment: CDR1 MDHEN and CDR2 SYDVKM. The CDR3 sequence: CATIVAGNYGYTF. The CDR3 nucleotides are TGTGCCACCATTGTAGCAGGGAACTATGGCTACACCTTC.

V gene TRBV6-4 combines with J gene TRBJ2-3, with 14 bases aligning to TRBD2. This CDR3 has 18 amino acids. The V gene's germline CDR1 is MRHNA and CDR2 SNTAGT. V lost 2 bases to trimming and J lost 1 base; unmatched junction nucleotides: 5. CDR3 sequence: CASSDLGTSGGCTDTQYF. The CDR3 DNA is TGTGCCAGCAGTGACCTGGGGACTAGCGGGGGTTGCACAGATACGCAGTATTTT.

The chain employs TRBV2 and TRBJ2-1; TRBD2 agrees at 9 bases. The CDR3 sequence is 15 residues long. In germline, CDR1 is SNHLY, CDR2 FYNNEI. The J segment lost 6 bases and the V segment lost 10 bases, leaving 13 bases of the junction unmatched. The CDR3 spells CATRSRSGGSNEQFF. The DNA for the CDR3 is TGTGCCACCCGGTCCCGGAGCGGGGGGAGCAATGAGCAGTTCTTC.